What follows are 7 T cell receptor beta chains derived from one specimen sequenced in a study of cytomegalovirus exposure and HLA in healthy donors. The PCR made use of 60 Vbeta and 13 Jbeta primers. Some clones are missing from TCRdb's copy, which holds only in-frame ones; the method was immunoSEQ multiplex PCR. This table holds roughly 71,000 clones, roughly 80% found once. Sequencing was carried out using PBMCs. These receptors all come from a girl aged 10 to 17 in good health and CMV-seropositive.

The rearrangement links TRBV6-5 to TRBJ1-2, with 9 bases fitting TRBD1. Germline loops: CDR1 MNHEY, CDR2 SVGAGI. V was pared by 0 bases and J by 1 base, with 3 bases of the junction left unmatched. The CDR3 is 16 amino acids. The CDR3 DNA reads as TGTGCCAGCAGTTACTCTGGGACAGGGCTTAACTATGGCTACACCTTC. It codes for CASSYSGTGLNYGYTF.

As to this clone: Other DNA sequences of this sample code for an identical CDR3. CDR3: CAWTPGGTEAFF. For the CDR3, the DNA is TGTGCCTGGACGCCCGGGGGGACTGAAGCTTTCTTT. The chain joins TRBV30 to TRBJ1-1; a weak D match, TRBD1 (5 bases). Germline V gives CDR1 GTSNPN, CDR2 SVGIG (reference sequence). The CDR3 has 12 residues. The V end lost 4 bases, the J end lost 5 bases, and 11 bases lay between the germline ends.

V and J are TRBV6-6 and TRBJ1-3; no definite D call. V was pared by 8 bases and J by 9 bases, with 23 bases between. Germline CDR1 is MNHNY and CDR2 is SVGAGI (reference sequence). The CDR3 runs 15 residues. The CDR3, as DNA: TGTGCCAGCCGCGGGATGGGCAGCTGGAGGAGCACCATATATTTT. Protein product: CASRGMGSWRSTIYF.

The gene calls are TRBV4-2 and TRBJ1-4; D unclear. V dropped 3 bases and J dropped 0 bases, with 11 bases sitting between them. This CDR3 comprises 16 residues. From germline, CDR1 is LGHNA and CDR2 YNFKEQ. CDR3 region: CASSHAEVATNEKLFF. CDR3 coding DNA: TGTGCCAGCAGCCACGCGGAGGTTGCAACTAATGAAAAACTGTTTTTT.

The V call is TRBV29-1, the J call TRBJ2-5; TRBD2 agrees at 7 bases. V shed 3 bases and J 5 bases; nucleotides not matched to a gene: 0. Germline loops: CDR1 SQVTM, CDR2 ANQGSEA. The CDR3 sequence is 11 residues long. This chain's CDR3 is CSVERGETQYF. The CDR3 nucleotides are TGCAGCGTTGAGCGGGGGGAGACCCAGTACTTC.

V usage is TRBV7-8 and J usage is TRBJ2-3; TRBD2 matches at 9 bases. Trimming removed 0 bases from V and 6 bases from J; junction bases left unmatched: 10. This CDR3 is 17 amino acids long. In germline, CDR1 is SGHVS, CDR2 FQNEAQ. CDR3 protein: CASSLAGLALGGDTQYF. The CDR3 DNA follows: TGTGCCAGCAGCTTAGCGGGACTAGCTTTGGGGGGGGATACGCAGTATTTT.

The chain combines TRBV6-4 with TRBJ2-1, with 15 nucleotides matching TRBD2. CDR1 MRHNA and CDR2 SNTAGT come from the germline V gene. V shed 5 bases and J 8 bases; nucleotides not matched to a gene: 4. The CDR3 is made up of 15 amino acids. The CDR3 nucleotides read TGTGCCAGCAGTATGGGACTAGCGGGGGGAGATGAGCAGTTCTTC. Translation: CASSMGLAGGDEQFF.